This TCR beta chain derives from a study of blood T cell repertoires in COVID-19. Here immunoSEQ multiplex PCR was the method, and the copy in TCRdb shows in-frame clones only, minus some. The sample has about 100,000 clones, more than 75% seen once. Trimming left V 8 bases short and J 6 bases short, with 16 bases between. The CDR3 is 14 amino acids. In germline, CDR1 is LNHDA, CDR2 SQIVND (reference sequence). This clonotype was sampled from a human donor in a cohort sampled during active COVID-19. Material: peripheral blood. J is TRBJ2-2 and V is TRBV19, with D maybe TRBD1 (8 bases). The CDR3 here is CASQAQGGPGELFF. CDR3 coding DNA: TGTGCCAGTCAAGCACAGGGGGGGCCCGGGGAGCTGTTTTTT.